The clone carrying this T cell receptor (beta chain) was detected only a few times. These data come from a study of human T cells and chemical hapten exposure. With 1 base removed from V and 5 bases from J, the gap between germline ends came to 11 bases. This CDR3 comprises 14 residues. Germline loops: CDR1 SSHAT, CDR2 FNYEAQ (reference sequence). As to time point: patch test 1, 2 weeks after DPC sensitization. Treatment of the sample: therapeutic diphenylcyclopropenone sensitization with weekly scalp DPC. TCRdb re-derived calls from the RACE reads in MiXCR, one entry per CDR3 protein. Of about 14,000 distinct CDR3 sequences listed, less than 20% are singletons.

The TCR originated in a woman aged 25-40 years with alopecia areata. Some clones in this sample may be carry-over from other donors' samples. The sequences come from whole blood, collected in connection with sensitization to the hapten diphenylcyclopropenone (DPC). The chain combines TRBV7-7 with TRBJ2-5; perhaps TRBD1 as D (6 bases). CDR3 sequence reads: CASSLGQASETQYF. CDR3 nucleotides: TGTGCCAGCAGCTTAGGACAGGCATCCGAGACCCAGTACTTC.